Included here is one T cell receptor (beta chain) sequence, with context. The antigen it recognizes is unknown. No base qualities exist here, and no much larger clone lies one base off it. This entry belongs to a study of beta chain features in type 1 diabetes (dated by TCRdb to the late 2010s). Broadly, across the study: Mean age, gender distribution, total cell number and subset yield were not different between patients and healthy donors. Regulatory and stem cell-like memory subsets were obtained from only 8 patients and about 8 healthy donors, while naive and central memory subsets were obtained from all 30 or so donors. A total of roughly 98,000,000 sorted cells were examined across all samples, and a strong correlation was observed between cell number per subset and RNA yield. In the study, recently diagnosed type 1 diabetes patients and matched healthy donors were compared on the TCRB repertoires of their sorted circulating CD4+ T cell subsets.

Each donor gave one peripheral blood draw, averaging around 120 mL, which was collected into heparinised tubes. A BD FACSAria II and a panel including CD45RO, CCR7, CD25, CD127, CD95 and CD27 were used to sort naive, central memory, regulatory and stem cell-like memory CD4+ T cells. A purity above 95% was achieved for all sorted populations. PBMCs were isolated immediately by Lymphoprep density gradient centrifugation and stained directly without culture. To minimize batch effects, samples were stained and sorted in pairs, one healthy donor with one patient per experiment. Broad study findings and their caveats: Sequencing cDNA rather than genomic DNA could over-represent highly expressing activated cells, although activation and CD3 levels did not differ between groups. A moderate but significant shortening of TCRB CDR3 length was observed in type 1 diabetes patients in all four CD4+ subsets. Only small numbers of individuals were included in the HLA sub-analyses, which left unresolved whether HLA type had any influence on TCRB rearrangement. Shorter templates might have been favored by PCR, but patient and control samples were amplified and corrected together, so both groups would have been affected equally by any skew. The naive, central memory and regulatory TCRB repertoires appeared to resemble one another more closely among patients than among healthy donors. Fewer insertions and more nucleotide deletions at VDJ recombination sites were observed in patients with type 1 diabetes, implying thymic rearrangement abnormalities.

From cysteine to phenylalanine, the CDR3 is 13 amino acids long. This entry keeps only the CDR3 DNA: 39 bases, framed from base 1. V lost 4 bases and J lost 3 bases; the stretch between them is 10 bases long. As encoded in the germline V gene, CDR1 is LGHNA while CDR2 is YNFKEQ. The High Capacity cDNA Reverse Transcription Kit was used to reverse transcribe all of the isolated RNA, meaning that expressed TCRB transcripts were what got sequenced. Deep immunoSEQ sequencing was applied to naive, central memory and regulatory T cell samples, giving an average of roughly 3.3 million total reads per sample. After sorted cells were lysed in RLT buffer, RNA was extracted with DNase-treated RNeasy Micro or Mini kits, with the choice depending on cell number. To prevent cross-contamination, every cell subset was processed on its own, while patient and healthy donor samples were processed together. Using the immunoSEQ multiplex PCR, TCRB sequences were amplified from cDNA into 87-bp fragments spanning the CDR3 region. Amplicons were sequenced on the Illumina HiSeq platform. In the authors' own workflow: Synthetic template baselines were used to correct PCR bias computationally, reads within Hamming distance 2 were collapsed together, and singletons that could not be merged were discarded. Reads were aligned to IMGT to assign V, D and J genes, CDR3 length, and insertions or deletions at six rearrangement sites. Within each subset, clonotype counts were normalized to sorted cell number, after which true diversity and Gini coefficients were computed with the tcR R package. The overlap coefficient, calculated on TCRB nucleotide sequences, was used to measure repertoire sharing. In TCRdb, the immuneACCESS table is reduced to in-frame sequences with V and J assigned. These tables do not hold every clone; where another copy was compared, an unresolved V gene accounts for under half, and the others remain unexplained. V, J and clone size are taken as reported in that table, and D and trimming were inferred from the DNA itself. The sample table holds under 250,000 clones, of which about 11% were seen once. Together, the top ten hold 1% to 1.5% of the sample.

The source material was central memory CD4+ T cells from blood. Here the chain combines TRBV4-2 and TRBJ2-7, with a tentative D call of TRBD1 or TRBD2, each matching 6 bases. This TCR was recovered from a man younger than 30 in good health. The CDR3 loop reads CASSPRGHYEQYF. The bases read TGTGCCAGCAGCCCACGGGGGCACTACGAGCAGTACTTC.